The rows below give T cell receptor beta chains drawn from one sample of a study of cytomegalovirus exposure and HLA in healthy donors. Some clones are missing from TCRdb's copy, which holds only in-frame ones; the method was immunoSEQ multiplex PCR. The sample has around 200,000 clones; 79% are singletons. The sample consisted of PBMCs. The origin of the receptors is a woman in her twenties or thirties in good health and CMV-seropositive. The CDR3 runs from the conserved cysteine through the conserved F or W. Each record gives: J gene, D gene, clone size, V gene, CDR3 protein, CDR3 DNA. The D gene is left open where the match is weak. The size of a clone is reported for some rows only, either as once, few or many, or as a class for expanded clones.

j_call: TRBJ2-1
d_call: NA
clone_size: few
v_call: TRBV5-6
cdr3_aa: CASSLETDYNEQFF
cdr3_nt: TGTGCCAGCAGCTTGGAAACAGACTACAATGAGCAGTTCTTC

j_call: TRBJ1-1
d_call: NA
clone_size: NA
v_call: TRBV5-1
cdr3_aa: CASSRKSTQGGYTEAFF
cdr3_nt: TGCGCCAGCAGCCGAAAGTCCACACAGGGCGGGTACACTGAAGCTTTCTTT

j_call: TRBJ1-5
d_call: NA
clone_size: NA
v_call: TRBV6-1
cdr3_aa: CASSALQGQPQHF
cdr3_nt: TGTGCCAGCAGTGCCCTACAGGGTCAGCCCCAGCATTTT

j_call: TRBJ1-3
d_call: NA
clone_size: NA
v_call: TRBV5-6
cdr3_aa: CASSQTLPGNTIYF
cdr3_nt: TGTGCCAGCAGCCAGACTCTCCCTGGAAACACCATATATTTT

j_call: TRBJ2-7
d_call: NA
clone_size: NA
v_call: TRBV19
cdr3_aa: CASSLGGRLGMDEQYF
cdr3_nt: TGTGCCAGTAGTCTGGGGGGGCGCCTGGGGATGGACGAGCAGTACTTC

j_call: TRBJ1-1
d_call: NA
clone_size: NA
v_call: TRBV7-9
cdr3_aa: CASSPLGGLNTEAFF
cdr3_nt: TGTGCCAGCAGCCCCCTCGGGGGGTTGAACACTGAAGCTTTCTTT

j_call: TRBJ2-2
d_call: NA
clone_size: NA
v_call: TRBV5-6
cdr3_aa: CASSRLMNTGELFF
cdr3_nt: TGTGCCAGCAGCCGACTTATGAACACCGGGGAGCTGTTTTTT

j_call: TRBJ1-2
d_call: NA
clone_size: NA
v_call: TRBV2
cdr3_aa: CASSEEAKLYGYTF
cdr3_nt: TGTGCCAGCAGTGAAGAAGCGAAGCTTTATGGCTACACCTTC

j_call: TRBJ2-7
d_call: TRBD2
clone_size: NA
v_call: TRBV19
cdr3_aa: CASSAASGSSYEQYF
cdr3_nt: TGTGCCAGTAGTGCTGCTAGCGGGAGCTCCTACGAGCAGTACTTC

j_call: TRBJ2-1
d_call: TRBD2
clone_size: NA
v_call: TRBV11-2
cdr3_aa: CASSPPLRAGVDNEQFF
cdr3_nt: TGTGCCAGCAGCCCCCCCCTCCGAGCGGGAGTGGACAATGAGCAGTTCTTC

j_call: TRBJ2-1
d_call: TRBD2
clone_size: NA
v_call: TRBV6-1
cdr3_aa: CASSAPLAGVYNEQFF
cdr3_nt: TGTGCCAGCAGTGCCCCACTAGCGGGCGTTTACAATGAGCAGTTCTTC

j_call: TRBJ1-2
d_call: TRBD1
clone_size: NA
v_call: TRBV29-1
cdr3_aa: CSVVRQGARGYTF
cdr3_nt: TGCAGCGTTGTGAGACAGGGGGCAAGAGGCTACACCTTC

j_call: TRBJ2-2
d_call: TRBD2
clone_size: NA
v_call: TRBV4-1
cdr3_aa: CASSLLGTSGTGELFF
cdr3_nt: TGCGCCAGCAGCCTTTTGGGAACTAGCGGGACGGGGGAGCTGTTTTTT

j_call: TRBJ2-7
d_call: NA
clone_size: NA
v_call: TRBV7-8
cdr3_aa: CASSQTSNEQYF
cdr3_nt: TGTGCCAGCAGCCAGACTAGTAACGAGCAGTACTTC

j_call: TRBJ2-2
d_call: TRBD2
clone_size: NA
v_call: TRBV19
cdr3_aa: CASRSGSGELFF
cdr3_nt: TGTGCCAGTAGAAGCGGGAGCGGGGAGCTGTTTTTT

j_call: TRBJ1-5
d_call: NA
clone_size: NA
v_call: TRBV7-2
cdr3_aa: CASSLDVRDQPQHF
cdr3_nt: TGTGCCAGCAGCTTAGATGTCAGGGATCAGCCCCAGCATTTT

j_call: TRBJ2-1
d_call: TRBD2
clone_size: NA
v_call: TRBV5-1
cdr3_aa: CASSIGTSGDEQFF
cdr3_nt: TGCGCCAGCAGCATCGGGACTAGCGGGGATGAGCAGTTCTTC

j_call: TRBJ2-1
d_call: TRBD1
clone_size: NA
v_call: TRBV4-3
cdr3_aa: CASSQDTGGAGNEQFF
cdr3_nt: TGCGCCAGCAGCCAGGACACAGGGGGCGCCGGCAATGAGCAGTTCTTC

j_call: TRBJ2-7
d_call: TRBD1
clone_size: NA
v_call: TRBV18
cdr3_aa: CASSKAGTASYEQYF
cdr3_nt: TGTGCCAGCTCCAAAGCCGGGACAGCATCCTACGAGCAGTACTTC

j_call: TRBJ2-7
d_call: TRBD1
clone_size: NA
v_call: TRBV27
cdr3_aa: CASSKETGTYYEQYF
cdr3_nt: TGTGCCAGCAGTAAAGAGACAGGGACATACTACGAGCAGTACTTC

j_call: TRBJ2-5
d_call: TRBD2
clone_size: NA
v_call: TRBV7-9
cdr3_aa: CASSWQEGRGEETQYF
cdr3_nt: TGTGCCAGCAGCTGGCAGGAGGGGAGGGGCGAAGAGACCCAGTACTTC

j_call: TRBJ2-1
d_call: TRBD2
clone_size: NA
v_call: TRBV10-3
cdr3_aa: CAISGTSGNEQFF
cdr3_nt: TGTGCCATCAGTGGGACTAGCGGCAATGAGCAGTTCTTC

j_call: TRBJ1-6
d_call: NA
clone_size: NA
v_call: TRBV4-1
cdr3_aa: CASSQQRDSPLHF
cdr3_nt: TGCGCCAGCAGCCAACAGAGGGATTCACCCCTCCACTTT

j_call: TRBJ1-1
d_call: NA
clone_size: NA
v_call: TRBV5-1
cdr3_aa: CASSWLDSPEQNTEAFF
cdr3_nt: TGCGCCAGCAGCTGGTTGGACAGCCCTGAGCAGAACACTGAAGCTTTCTTT

j_call: TRBJ2-2
d_call: TRBD2
clone_size: NA
v_call: TRBV5-1
cdr3_aa: CASSNLAGGVPGELFF
cdr3_nt: TGCGCCAGCAGCAATCTAGCGGGGGGAGTCCCCGGGGAGCTGTTTTTT

j_call: TRBJ1-3
d_call: NA
clone_size: NA
v_call: TRBV10-3
cdr3_aa: CAIRPGVSGNTIYF
cdr3_nt: TGTGCCATCAGACCCGGGGTCTCTGGAAACACCATATATTTT

j_call: TRBJ2-2
d_call: NA
clone_size: NA
v_call: TRBV7-8
cdr3_aa: CASSAHRVGDTGELFF
cdr3_nt: TGTGCCAGCAGCGCACACAGGGTGGGGGACACCGGGGAGCTGTTTTTT